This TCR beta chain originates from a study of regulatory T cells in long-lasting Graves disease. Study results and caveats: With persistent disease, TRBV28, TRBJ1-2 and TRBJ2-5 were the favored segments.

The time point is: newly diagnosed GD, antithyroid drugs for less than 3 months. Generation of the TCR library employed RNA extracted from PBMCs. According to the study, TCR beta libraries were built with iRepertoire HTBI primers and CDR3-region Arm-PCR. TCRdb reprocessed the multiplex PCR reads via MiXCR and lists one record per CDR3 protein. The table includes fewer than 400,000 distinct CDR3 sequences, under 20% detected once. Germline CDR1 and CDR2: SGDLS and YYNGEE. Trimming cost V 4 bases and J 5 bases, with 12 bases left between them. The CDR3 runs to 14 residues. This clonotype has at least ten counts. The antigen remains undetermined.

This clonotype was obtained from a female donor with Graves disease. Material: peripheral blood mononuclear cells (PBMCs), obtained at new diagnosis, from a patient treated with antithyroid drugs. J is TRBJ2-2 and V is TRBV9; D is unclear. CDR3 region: CASSPDGPTGELFF. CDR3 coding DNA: TGTGCCAGCAGCCCAGACGGTCCGACCGGGGAGCTGTTTTTT.